This record covers a single TCR beta chain. The identical CDR3 is also encoded by other nucleotide sequences in the sample. The data were obtained in a study of blood T cell repertoires in COVID-19. Overall study context: The origin of the acute and convalescent COVID-19 samples was the United States, Italy and Spain. The analysed material was cDNA or gDNA that came from T cells, B-cell-depleted T cells, or PBMCs.

As handled by the study authors: Amplifying reference gene primers gave estimates of nucleated cell counts. Assay used: immunoSEQ multiplex PCR; TCRdb lists only in-frame clones, some missing. V and J calls and clone size are those listed in that table; D and trimming were worked out from the DNA. The table has about 520,000 clones, over 75% seen once. Source material: peripheral blood. The sequence was obtained from a human donor in a cohort sampled during active COVID-19.

The CDR3 region has the DNA TGTGCCAGTAGTAGTCAGGGGGCTGGCGAGCAGTACTTC. It specifies CASSSQGAGEQYF. The chain uses TRBV19 and TRBJ2-7; 8 bases fit TRBD1. Germline V lookup: CDR1 LNHDA, CDR2 SQIVND (reference sequence). The CDR3 covers 13 residues. After removal of 4 bases from V and 6 bases from J, the junction contained 5 bases not matched to a gene.